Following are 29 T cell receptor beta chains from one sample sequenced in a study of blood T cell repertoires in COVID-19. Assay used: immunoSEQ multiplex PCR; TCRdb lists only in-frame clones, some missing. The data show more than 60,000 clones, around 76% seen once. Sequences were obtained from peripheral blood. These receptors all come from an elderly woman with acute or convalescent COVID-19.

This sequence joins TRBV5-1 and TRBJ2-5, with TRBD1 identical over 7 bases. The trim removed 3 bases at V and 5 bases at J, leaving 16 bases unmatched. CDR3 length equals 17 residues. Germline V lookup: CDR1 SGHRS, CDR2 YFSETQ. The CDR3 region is CASSSGLDRASRETQYF. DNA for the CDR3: TGCGCCAGCAGCTCGGGCCTAGACAGGGCTTCTCGGGAGACCCAGTACTTC.

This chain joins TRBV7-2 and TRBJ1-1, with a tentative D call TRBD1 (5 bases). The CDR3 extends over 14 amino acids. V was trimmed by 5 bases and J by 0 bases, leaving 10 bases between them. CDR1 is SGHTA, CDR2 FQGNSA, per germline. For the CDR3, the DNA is TGTGCCAGCAGCCTGATGACAGTGAACACTGAAGCTTTCTTT. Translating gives CASSLMTVNTEAFF.

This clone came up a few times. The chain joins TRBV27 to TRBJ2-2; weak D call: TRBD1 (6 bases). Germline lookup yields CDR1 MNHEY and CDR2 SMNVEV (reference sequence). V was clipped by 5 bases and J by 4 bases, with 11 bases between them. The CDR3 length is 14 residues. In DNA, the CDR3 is TGTGCCAGCAGTAATGCAGGGGCCACCGGGGAGCTGTTTTTT. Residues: CASSNAGATGELFF.

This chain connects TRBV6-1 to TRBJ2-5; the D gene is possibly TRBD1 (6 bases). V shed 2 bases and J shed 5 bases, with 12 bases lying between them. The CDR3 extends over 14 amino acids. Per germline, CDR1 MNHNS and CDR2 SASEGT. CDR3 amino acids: CASSEPTGWETQYF. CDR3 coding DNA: TGTGCCAGCAGTGAACCGACAGGATGGGAGACCCAGTACTTC.

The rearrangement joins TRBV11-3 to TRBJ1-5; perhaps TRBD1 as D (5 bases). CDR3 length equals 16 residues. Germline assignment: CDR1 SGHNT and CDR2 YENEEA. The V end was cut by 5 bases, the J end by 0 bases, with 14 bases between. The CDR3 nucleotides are TGTGCCAGCAGCCTCGACAGATTTAATAGCAATCAGCCCCAGCATTTT. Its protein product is CASSLDRFNSNQPQHF.

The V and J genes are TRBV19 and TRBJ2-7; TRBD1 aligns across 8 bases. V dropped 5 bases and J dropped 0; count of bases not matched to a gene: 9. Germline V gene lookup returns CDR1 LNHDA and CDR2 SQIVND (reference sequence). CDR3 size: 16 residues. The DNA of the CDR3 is TGTGCCAGTAGTCCGACCACAGGGGGAAGCTCCTACGAGCAGTACTTC. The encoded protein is CASSPTTGGSSYEQYF.

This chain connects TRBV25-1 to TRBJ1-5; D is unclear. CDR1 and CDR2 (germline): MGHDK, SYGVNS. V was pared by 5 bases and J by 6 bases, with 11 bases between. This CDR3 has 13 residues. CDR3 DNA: TGTGCCAGCAGTCCGGGATGGAGTCAGCCCCAGCATTTT. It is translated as CASSPGWSQPQHF.

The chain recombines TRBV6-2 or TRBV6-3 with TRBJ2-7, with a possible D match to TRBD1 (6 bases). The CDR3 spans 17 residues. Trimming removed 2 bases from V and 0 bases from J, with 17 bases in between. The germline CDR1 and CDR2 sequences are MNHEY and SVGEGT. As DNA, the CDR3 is TGTGCCAGCAGTTACCGGAGGCAGGGGCCTACCTCCTACGAGCAGTACTTC. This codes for CASSYRRQGPTSYEQYF.

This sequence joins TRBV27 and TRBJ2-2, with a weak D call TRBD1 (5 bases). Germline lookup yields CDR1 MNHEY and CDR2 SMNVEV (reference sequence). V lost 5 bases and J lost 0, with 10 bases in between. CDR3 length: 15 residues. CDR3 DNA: TGTGCCAGCAGTCCCAGGGTCGCGAACACCGGGGAGCTGTTTTTT. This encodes CASSPRVANTGELFF.

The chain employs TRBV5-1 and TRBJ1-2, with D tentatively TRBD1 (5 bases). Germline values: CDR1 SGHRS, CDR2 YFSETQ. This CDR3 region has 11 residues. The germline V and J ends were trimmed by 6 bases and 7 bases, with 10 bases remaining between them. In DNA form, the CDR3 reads TGCGCCAGCAACCAGGGTGGTGGCTACACCTTC. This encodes CASNQGGGYTF.

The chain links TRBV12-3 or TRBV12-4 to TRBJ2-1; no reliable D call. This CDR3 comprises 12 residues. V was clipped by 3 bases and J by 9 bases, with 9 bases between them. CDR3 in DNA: TGTGCCAGCAGTTTTAGAGATATTGAGCAGTTCTTC. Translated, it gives CASSFRDIEQFF.

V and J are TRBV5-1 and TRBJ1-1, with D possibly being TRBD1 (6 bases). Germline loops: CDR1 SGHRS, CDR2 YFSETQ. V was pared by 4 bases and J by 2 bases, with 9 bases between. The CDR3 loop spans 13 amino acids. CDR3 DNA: TGCGCCAGCAGCGTGGACAGTAACACTGAAGCTTTCTTT. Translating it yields CASSVDSNTEAFF.

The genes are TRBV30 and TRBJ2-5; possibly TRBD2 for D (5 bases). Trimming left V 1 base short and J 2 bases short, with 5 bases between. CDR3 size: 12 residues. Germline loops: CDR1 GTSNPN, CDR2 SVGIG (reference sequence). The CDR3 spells CAWSERQETQYF. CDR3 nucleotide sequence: TGTGCCTGGAGTGAGCGGCAAGAGACCCAGTACTTC.

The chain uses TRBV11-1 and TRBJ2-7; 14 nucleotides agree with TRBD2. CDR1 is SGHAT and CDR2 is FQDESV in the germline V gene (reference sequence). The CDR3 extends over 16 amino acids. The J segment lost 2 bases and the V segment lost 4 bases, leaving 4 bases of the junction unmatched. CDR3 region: CASSSPTSGRAYEQYF. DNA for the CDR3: TGTGCCAGCAGCTCACCGACTAGCGGGAGGGCCTACGAGCAGTACTTC. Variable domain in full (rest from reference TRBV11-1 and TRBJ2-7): EAEVAQSPRYKITEKSQAVAFWCDPISGHATLYWYRQILGQGPELLVQFQDESVVDDSQLPKDRFSAERLKGVDSTLKIQPAELGDSAMYLCASSSPTSGRAYEQYFGPGTRLTVT.

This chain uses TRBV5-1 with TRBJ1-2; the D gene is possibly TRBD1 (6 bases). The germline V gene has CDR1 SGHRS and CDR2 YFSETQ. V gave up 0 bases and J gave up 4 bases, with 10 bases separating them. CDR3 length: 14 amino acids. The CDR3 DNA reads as TGCGCCAGCAGCTTGGAGGGGGAGACCTATGGCTACACCTTC. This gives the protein CASSLEGETYGYTF.

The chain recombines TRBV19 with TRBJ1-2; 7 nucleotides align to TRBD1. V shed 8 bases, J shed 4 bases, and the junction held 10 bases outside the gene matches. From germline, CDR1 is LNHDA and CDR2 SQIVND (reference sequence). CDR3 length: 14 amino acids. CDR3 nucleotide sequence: TGTGCCAGTTCGATGACAGGGAATACCTATGGCTACACCTTC. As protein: CASSMTGNTYGYTF.

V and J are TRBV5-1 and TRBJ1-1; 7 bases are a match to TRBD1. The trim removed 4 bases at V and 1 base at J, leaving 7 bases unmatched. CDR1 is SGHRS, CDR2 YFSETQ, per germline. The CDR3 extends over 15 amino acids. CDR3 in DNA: TGCGCCAGCAGCGGCAGGACAGGCGAGAACACTGAAGCTTTCTTT. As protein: CASSGRTGENTEAFF.

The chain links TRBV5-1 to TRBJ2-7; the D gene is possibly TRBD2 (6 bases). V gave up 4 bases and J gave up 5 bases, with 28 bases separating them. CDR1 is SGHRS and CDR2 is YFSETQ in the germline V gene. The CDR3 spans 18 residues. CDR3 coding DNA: TGCGCCAGCAGCCCGACTATGGGGGGACTCCAAAAAGGGGACGAGCAGTACTTC. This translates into CASSPTMGGLQKGDEQYF.

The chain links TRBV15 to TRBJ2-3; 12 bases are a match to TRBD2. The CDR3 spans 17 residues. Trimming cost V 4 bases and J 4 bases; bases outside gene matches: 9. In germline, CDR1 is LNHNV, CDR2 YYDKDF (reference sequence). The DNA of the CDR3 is TGTGCCACCAGCATCGGGCTAGCGGGAGGGTCGGCAGATACGCAGTATTTT. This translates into CATSIGLAGGSADTQYF.

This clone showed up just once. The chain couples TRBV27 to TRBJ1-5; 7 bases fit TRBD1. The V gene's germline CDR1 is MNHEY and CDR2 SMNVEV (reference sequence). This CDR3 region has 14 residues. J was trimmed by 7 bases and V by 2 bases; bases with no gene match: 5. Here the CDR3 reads CASSLQGDGQPQHF. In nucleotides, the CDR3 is TGTGCCAGCAGTTTACAGGGGGACGGGCAGCCCCAGCATTTT.

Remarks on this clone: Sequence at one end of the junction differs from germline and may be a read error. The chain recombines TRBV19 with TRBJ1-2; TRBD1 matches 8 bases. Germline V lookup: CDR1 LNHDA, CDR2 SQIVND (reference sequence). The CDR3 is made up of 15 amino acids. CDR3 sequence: CVSSSSGGRSYGYTF. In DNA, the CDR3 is TGTGTCAGTAGTAGCTCAGGGGGCCGTAGCTATGGCTACACCTTC.

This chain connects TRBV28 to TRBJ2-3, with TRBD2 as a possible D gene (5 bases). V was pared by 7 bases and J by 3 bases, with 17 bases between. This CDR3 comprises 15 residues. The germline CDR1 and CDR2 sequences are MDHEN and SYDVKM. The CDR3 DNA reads TGTGCCAGCATCCTCAACGGACTGGGGACAGATACGCAGTATTTT. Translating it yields CASILNGLGTDTQYF. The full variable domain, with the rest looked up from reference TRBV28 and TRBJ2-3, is DVKVTQSSRYLVKRTGEKVFLECVQDMDHENMFWYRQDPGLGLRLIYFSYDVKMKEKGDIPEGYSVSREKKERFSLILESASTNQTSMYLCASILNGLGTDTQYFGPGTRLTVL.

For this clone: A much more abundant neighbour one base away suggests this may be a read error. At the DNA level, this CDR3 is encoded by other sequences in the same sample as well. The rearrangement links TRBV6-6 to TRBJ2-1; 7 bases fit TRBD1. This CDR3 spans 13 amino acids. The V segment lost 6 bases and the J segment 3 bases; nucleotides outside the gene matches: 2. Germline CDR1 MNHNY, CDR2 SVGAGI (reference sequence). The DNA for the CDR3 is TGTGCCAGCAGCAGGGACAGCTACAATGAGCAGTTCTTC. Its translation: CASSRDSYNEQFF.

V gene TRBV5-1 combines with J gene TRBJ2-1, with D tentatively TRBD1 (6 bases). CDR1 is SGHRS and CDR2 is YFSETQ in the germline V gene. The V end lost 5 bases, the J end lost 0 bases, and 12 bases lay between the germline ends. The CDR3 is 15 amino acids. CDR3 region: CASRSGTISYNEQFF. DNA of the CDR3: TGCGCCAGCAGATCCGGGACAATCTCCTACAATGAGCAGTTCTTC.

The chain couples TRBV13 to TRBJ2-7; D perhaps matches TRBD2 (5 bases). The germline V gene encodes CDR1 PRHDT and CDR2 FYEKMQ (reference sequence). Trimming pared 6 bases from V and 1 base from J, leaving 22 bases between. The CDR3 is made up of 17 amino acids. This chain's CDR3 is CASSSLPGLSDSYEQYF. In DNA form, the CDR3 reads TGTGCCAGCAGTAGTCTTCCCGGACTTTCTGATTCCTACGAGCAGTACTTC.

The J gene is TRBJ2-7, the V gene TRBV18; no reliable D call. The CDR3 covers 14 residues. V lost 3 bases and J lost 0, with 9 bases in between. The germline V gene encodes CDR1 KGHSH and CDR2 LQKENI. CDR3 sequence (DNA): TGTGCCAGCTCACCCGAGATACTCTCCTACGAGCAGTACTTC. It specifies CASSPEILSYEQYF.

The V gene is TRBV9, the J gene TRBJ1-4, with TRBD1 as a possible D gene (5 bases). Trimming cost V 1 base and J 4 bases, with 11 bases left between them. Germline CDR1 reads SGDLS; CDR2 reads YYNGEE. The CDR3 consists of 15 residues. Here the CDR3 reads CASSVTDSLNEKLFF. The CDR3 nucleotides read TGTGCCAGCAGCGTAACCGACAGCCTTAATGAAAAACTGTTTTTT.

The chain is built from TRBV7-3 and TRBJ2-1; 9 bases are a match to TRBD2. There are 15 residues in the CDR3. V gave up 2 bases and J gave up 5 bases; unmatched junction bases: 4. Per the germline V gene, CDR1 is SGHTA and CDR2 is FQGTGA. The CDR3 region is CASSLRLAGHNEQFF. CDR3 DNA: TGTGCCAGCAGCTTACGGCTAGCGGGACACAATGAGCAGTTCTTC. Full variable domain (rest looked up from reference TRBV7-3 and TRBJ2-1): GAGVSQTPSNKVTEKGKYVELRCDPISGHTALYWYRQSLGQGPEFLIYFQGTGAADDSGLPNDRFFAVRPEGSVSTLKIQRTERGDSAVYLCASSLRLAGHNEQFFGPGTRLTVL.

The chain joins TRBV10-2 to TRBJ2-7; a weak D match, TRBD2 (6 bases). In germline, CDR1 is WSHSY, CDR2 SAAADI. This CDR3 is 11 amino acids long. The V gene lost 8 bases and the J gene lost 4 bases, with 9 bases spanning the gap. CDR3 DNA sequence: TGCGCCAGCGCCCGGGGGTACGAGCAGTACTTC. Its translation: CASARGYEQYF.